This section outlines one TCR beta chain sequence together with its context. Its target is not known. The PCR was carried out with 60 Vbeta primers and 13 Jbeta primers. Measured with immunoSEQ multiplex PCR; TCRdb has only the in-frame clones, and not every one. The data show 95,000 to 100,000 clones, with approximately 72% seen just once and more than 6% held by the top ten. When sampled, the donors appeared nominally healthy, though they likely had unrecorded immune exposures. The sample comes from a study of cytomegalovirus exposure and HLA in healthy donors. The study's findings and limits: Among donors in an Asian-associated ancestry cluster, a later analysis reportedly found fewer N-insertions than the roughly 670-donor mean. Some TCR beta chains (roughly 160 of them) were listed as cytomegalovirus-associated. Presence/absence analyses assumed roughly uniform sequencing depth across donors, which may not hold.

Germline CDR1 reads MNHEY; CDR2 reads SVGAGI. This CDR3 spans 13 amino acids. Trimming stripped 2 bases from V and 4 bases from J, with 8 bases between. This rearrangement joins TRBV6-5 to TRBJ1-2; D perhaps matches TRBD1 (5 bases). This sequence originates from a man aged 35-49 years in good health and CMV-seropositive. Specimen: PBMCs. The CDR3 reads CASSYAGFYGYTF. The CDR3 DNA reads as TGTGCCAGCAGTTACGCAGGGTTCTATGGCTACACCTTC.